Presented here are 20 T cell receptor beta chains from one specimen sequenced in a study of T-cell reconstitution after alpha-beta-depleted transplantation in children. Unique molecular identifiers were incorporated when the TCRbeta library was constructed. One entry per CDR3 protein, called by TCRdb with MiXCR from the PCR reads. The data show 150,000 to 250,000 distinct CDR3 sequences, roughly 6.3% seen once. Sequencing used PBMCs, obtained before TCRalphabeta/CD19-depleted stem cell transplant. The receptors here all came from a girl under three years old with combined immunodeficiency, due to receive a stem cell transplant.

This clonotype was counted ten times or more. The chain has TRBV5-6 and TRBJ2-7; 10 positions agree with TRBD2. V shed 0 bases and J 7 bases; nucleotides not matched to a gene: 13. Per the germline V gene, CDR1 is SGHDT and CDR2 is YYEEEE. The CDR3 consists of 17 residues. As DNA, the CDR3 is TGTGCCAGCAGCTTGGCTCTAATCCCGGGACTAGCGTGGGAGCAGTACTTC. The encoded protein is CASSLALIPGLAWEQYF.

This clonotype was seen many times. The chain recombines TRBV20-1 with TRBJ2-7; tentative D call: TRBD1 (6 bases). This CDR3 is built from 11 residues. The V and J ends lost 5 bases and 6 bases respectively, with 11 bases between them. CDR1 is DFQATT, CDR2 SNEGSKA, per germline (reference sequence). The CDR3: CSAGQGSEQYF. CDR3 in DNA: TGCAGTGCTGGCCAGGGGAGCGAGCAGTACTTC.

This clonotype has ten or more counts. The chain recombines TRBV21-1 with TRBJ1-5; the table's D call of TRBD1 was not tested on the DNA. TRBV21-1 is classified as a pseudogene. This CDR3 contains 12 residues. The CDR3 DNA reads TGTGCCAGCAGCAGGGGGCGGCAGCCCCAGCATTTT. Protein product: CASSRGRQPQHF.

This clonotype appeared many times. The genes are TRBV6-5 and TRBJ2-3; D gene uncertain. This CDR3 is built from 14 residues. Germline-derived CDR1 and CDR2 are MNHEY and SVGAGI. V was shortened by 2 bases and J by 1 base, with 7 bases between the two germline ends. Here the CDR3 reads CASSYGRGTDTQYF. DNA of the CDR3: TGTGCCAGCAGTTACGGACGGGGCACAGATACGCAGTATTTT.

This clonotype has a count of ten or more. The chain couples TRBV28 to TRBJ2-7; 8 bases align to TRBD1. The CDR3 consists of 14 residues. The germline V gene encodes CDR1 MDHEN and CDR2 SYDVKM. Trimming took 3 bases from V and 9 from J; bases not matched to a gene: 10. In nucleotides, the CDR3 is TGTGCCAGCAGTTTTGTGGACAGGGTTAATGGGCAGTACTTC. This sequence encodes CASSFVDRVNGQYF. The variable domain in full, completed from reference TRBV28 and TRBJ2-7, reads DVKVTQSSRYLVKRTGEKVFLECVQDMDHENMFWYRQDPGLGLRLIYFSYDVKMKEKGDIPEGYSVSREKKERFSLILESASTNQTSMYLCASSFVDRVNGQYFGPGTRLTVT.

There are many counts of this clonotype. The rearrangement joins TRBV2 to TRBJ2-5; 10 nucleotides match TRBD2. In germline, CDR1 is SNHLY, CDR2 FYNNEI. The CDR3 contains 18 residues. J lost 5 bases, V lost 5 bases, and 17 bases had no gene match. The CDR3 DNA reads as TGTGCCAGCAGTCCGGTGAGGGTAGCGGGAGGTTTCGGGGAGACCCAGTACTTC. It translates to CASSPVRVAGGFGETQYF.

There are many counts of this clonotype. V gene TRBV2 combines with J gene TRBJ2-7, with TRBD1 identical over 9 bases. The CDR3 runs to 16 residues. From germline, CDR1 is SNHLY and CDR2 FYNNEI. V shed 5 bases, J shed 2 bases, and the junction held 10 bases outside the gene matches. CDR3 sequence reads: CASSSTPGQGPYEQYF. CDR3 DNA sequence: TGTGCCAGCAGTTCCACGCCGGGACAGGGTCCCTACGAGCAGTACTTC.

Ten or more counts support this clonotype. The chain's CDR3 is CSATRPRGEKLFF. In DNA, the CDR3 is TGCAGTGCCACTCGGCCCCGCGGTGAAAAACTGTTTTTT. The rearrangement uses TRBV20-1 and TRBJ1-4, with D hard to call. The CDR3 has 13 amino acids. V was trimmed by 6 bases and J by 7 bases, leaving 15 bases between them. The germline CDR1 and CDR2 sequences are DFQATT and SNEGSKA (reference sequence).

This clonotype was seen many times. The chain couples TRBV5-4 to TRBJ2-1; D might be TRBD1 (6 bases). V gave up 4 bases and J gave up 1 base, with 15 bases separating them. The V gene's germline CDR1 is SGHNT and CDR2 YYREEE (reference sequence). This CDR3 region has 16 residues. CDR3 coding DNA: TGTGCCAGCAGCGACTTACAGGGAAGGTCCTACAATGAGCAGTTCTTC. Protein: CASSDLQGRSYNEQFF.

This clonotype was found many times. The chain uses TRBV12-3 or TRBV12-4 and TRBJ2-7, with 9 bases that match TRBD2. The CDR3 spans 15 residues. The junction had 8 bases not matched to a gene; V was cut back by 6 bases and J by 2 bases. This CDR3 reads CASSLVGGRAYEQYF. CDR3 coding DNA: TGTGCCAGCAGCCTAGTGGGCGGGAGGGCCTACGAGCAGTACTTC.

This clonotype showed up just a few times. The chain is built from TRBV6-2 or TRBV6-3 and TRBJ2-7; D is possibly TRBD1 (5 bases). Between the trimmed V and J ends, which lost 2 bases and 3 bases, there was a span of 11 bases. Germline-derived CDR1 and CDR2 are MNHEY and SVGEGT. The CDR3 has 14 residues. The CDR3 DNA follows: TGTGCCAGCAGTTACCAGGGTTTCGACTACGAGCAGTACTTC. This gives the protein CASSYQGFDYEQYF.

The gene calls are TRBV30 and TRBJ2-7; D unresolved. The germline V gene has CDR1 GTSNPN and CDR2 SVGIG (reference sequence). CDR3 length: 12 residues. Trimming removed 0 bases from V and 5 bases from J, with 8 bases in between. CDR3 sequence reads: CAWSVPPDEQYF. CDR3 bases: TGTGCCTGGAGTGTACCCCCAGACGAGCAGTACTTC. Full variable domain (rest looked up from reference TRBV30 and TRBJ2-7): SQTIHQWPATLVQPVGSPLSLECTVEGTSNPNLYWYRQAAGRGLQLLFYSVGIGQISSEVPQNLSASRPQDRQFILSSKKLLLSDSGFYLCAWSVPPDEQYFGPGTRLTVT.

The V gene is TRBV7-3, the J gene TRBJ2-5; D might be TRBD1 or TRBD2, each matching 5 bases. The length of the CDR3 is 14 residues. Germline assignment: CDR1 SGHTA and CDR2 FQGTGA. Trimming stripped 5 bases from V and 4 bases from J, with 14 bases between. CDR3 nucleotides: TGTGCCAGCAGCAATGGTGGGGGAAGAGAGACCCAGTACTTC. Encoded protein: CASSNGGGRETQYF.

There are many counts of this clonotype. The chain joins TRBV13 to TRBJ2-7; 10 bases match TRBD2. The J segment lost 6 bases and the V segment lost 2 bases, leaving 4 bases of the junction unmatched. CDR1 and CDR2 (germline): PRHDT, FYEKMQ (reference sequence). The CDR3 spans 14 residues. The CDR3 DNA is TGTGCCAGCAGCTTACAGCTAGCGGGAGCCGAGCAGTACTTC. This gives the protein CASSLQLAGAEQYF.

This clonotype was counted ten times or more. The chain couples TRBV12-3 or TRBV12-4 to TRBJ1-5, with D hard to call. Trimming shortened V by 2 bases and J by 4 bases, and 6 bases separated the two germline ends. The CDR3 loop spans 13 amino acids. The CDR3 reads CASSLIGNQPQHF. CDR3 in DNA: TGTGCCAGCAGTTTAATAGGGAATCAGCCCCAGCATTTT.

This clonotype was detected many times. The chain carries TRBV12-3 or TRBV12-4 and TRBJ1-5; the D gene is possibly TRBD1 (6 bases). This CDR3 is 14 amino acids long. The germline V and J ends were trimmed by 3 bases and 6 bases, with 12 bases remaining between them. CDR3 in DNA: TGTGCCAGCAGTTTTTCAGGGGAGAGTCAGCCCCAGCATTTT. It translates to CASSFSGESQPQHF.

Ten or more counts support this clonotype. V gene TRBV28 combines with J gene TRBJ2-5, with TRBD2 matching over 7 bases. V gave up 6 bases and J gave up 4 bases; unmatched junction bases: 11. The germline V gene has CDR1 MDHEN and CDR2 SYDVKM. This CDR3 contains 15 residues. The CDR3, as DNA: TGTGCCAGCAGCTCGGCGGGGGTTTTTAGAGAGACCCAGTACTTC. Amino acid sequence: CASSSAGVFRETQYF.

This clonotype was recorded many times. The V call is TRBV2, the J call TRBJ2-2; D is possibly TRBD1 (5 bases). The CDR3 is made up of 15 amino acids. Germline CDR1 reads SNHLY; CDR2 reads FYNNEI. V lost 8 bases to trimming and J lost 5 bases, with 18 bases between them. CDR3: CASRTPRSGTGELFF. Here the CDR3 DNA reads TGTGCCAGCCGGACACCGAGATCCGGTACCGGGGAGCTGTTTTTT.

Many counts were recorded for this clonotype. The V call is TRBV28, the J call TRBJ2-1; D is tentatively TRBD1 or TRBD2 (5 bases each). The CDR3 loop spans 16 amino acids. The germline V and J ends were trimmed by 4 bases and 3 bases, with 16 bases remaining between them. Germline V gene lookup returns CDR1 MDHEN and CDR2 SYDVKM. CDR3 loop: CASSSTGRTYYNEQFF. CDR3 coding DNA: TGTGCCAGCAGTTCCACGGGACGGACTTACTACAATGAGCAGTTCTTC.

The sample holds many counts of this clonotype. V usage is TRBV29-1 and J usage is TRBJ1-1; TRBD1 might be the D (5 bases). Between the trimmed V and J ends, which lost 7 bases and 0 bases, there was a span of 12 bases. This CDR3 contains 13 residues. The germline CDR1 and CDR2 sequences are SQVTM and ANQGSEA. The CDR3: CSGGEQMNTEAFF. The CDR3, as DNA: TGCAGCGGAGGGGAACAAATGAACACTGAAGCTTTCTTT.